Listed below are T cell receptor beta chains from one sample, sequenced in a study of blood T cells in healthy people across ages. MiXCR, applied by TCRdb to the 5' RACE reads, yields one record per CDR3 protein. The sample holds about 830,000 distinct CDR3 sequences, roughly 50% seen once. Sequencing was performed on blood. These receptors were taken from a man aged 25 to 40 in good health. The CDR3 runs from the conserved cysteine through the conserved F or W. A D gene is named only where the DNA matches it firmly. Rows may omit the clone size; those that give it use once, few, many or a size class.

NA,NA,TRBV29-1,TRBJ2-7,CSAIGHTTYEQYF,TGCAGCGCCATCGGACACACTACCTACGAGCAGTACTTC
TRBD1,few,TRBV29-1,TRBJ2-5,CSVDQGEETQYF,TGCAGCGTTGACCAGGGGGAGGAGACCCAGTACTTC
TRBD1,once,TRBV29-1,TRBJ1-4,CSVSDRGWGEKLFF,TGCAGCGTTTCGGACAGGGGTTGGGGTGAAAAACTGTTTTTT
NA,NA,TRBV6-2/TRBV6-3,TRBJ1-6,CASTKDGNSPLHF,TGTGCCAGCACCAAGGACGGAAATTCACCCCTCCACTTT
NA,NA,TRBV20-1,TRBJ1-1,CSAREGREAFF,TGCAGTGCTAGAGAGGGTAGGGAAGCTTTCTTT
NA,NA,TRBV5-5,TRBJ2-1,CASSLGNRGSYNEQFF,TGTGCCAGCAGCTTGGGTAATCGAGGGTCCTACAATGAGCAGTTCTTC
NA,NA,TRBV21-1,TRBJ2-5,CASSKATSGRRETQYF,TGTGCCAGCAGCAAAGCGACTAGCGGGAGAAGGGAGACCCAGTACTTC
TRBD1,NA,TRBV5-6,TRBJ1-2,CASRTLDRDGYTF,TGTGCCAGCAGAACCTTGGACAGGGATGGCTACACCTTC
NA,NA,TRBV7-8,TRBJ2-7,CASSFTGQPYNEQYF,TGTGCCAGCAGCTTCACGGGCCAGCCCTACAATGAGCAGTACTTC
NA,NA,TRBV20-1,TRBJ1-4,CSARDSTTNEKLFF,TGCAGTGCTAGAGACAGCACAACTAATGAAAAACTGTTTTTT
NA,many,TRBV30,TRBJ2-6,CAWSRDSGANVLTF,TGTGCCTGGAGCCGGGACTCTGGGGCCAACGTCCTGACTTTC
NA,NA,TRBV5-1,TRBJ2-5,CASSSPVGGEKETQYF,TGCGCCAGCAGCTCCCCGGTAGGGGGGGAGAAAGAGACCCAGTACTTC
TRBD1,few,TRBV12-3/TRBV12-4,TRBJ2-7,CASSQSGTGKYYEQYF,TGTGCCAGCAGCCAATCAGGGACAGGGAAATACTACGAGCAGTACTTC
NA,NA,TRBV29-1,TRBJ1-1,CSVVGDTEAFF,TGCAGCGTTGTCGGAGACACTGAAGCTTTCTTT
NA,NA,TRBV3-1,TRBJ1-2,CASSQEGAGTAGGYTF,TGTGCCAGCAGCCAAGAGGGGGCAGGGACCGCGGGTGGCTACACCTTC
NA,NA,TRBV12-3/TRBV12-4,TRBJ2-1,CASPRAGWDEQFF,TGTGCCAGTCCCAGGGCAGGGTGGGATGAGCAGTTCTTC
NA,NA,TRBV10-3,TRBJ1-2,CAIPTGAFDGYTF,TGTGCCATCCCCACAGGAGCCTTCGATGGCTACACCTTC
NA,NA,TRBV20-1,TRBJ1-2,CSAEAATGYGYTF,TGCAGTGCGGAGGCGGCCACGGGCTATGGCTACACCTTC
NA,few,TRBV5-1,TRBJ2-3,CASSLGTEADTQYF,TGCGCCAGCAGCTTAGGTACAGAAGCAGATACGCAGTATTTT
NA,NA,TRBV9,TRBJ2-1,CASSVRWGEQFF,TGTGCCAGCAGCGTTAGATGGGGGGAGCAGTTCTTC
NA,few,TRBV7-2,TRBJ2-1,CASSLVARGYNEQFF,TGTGCCAGCAGCTTGGTGGCGCGGGGTTACAATGAGCAGTTCTTC
TRBD2,NA,TRBV29-1,TRBJ2-1,CSVATTSQSSYNEQFF,TGCAGCGTGGCAACGACTAGCCAGAGCTCCTACAATGAGCAGTTCTTC
TRBD2,few,TRBV7-2,TRBJ2-7,CASSVSGGSYEQYF,TGTGCCAGCAGCGTTAGCGGGGGCTCCTACGAGCAGTACTTC
NA,NA,TRBV20-1,TRBJ2-7,CSARESPAEIYEQYF,TGCAGTGCCCGAGAATCGCCGGCGGAGATCTACGAGCAGTACTTC
NA,NA,TRBV29-1,TRBJ1-2,CSVDCQLTYGYTF,TGCAGCGTTGATTGCCAGCTTACCTATGGCTACACCTTC
NA,NA,TRBV14,TRBJ2-3,CASSLLTGVNTQYF,TGTGCCAGCAGTCTCCTAACGGGAGTGAATACGCAGTATTTT
TRBD2,NA,TRBV6-2/TRBV6-3,TRBJ2-7,CASSPDPRTSGRAYSSYEQYF,TGTGCCAGCAGTCCCGACCCCCGGACTAGCGGGAGGGCCTACTCATCCTACGAGCAGTACTTC
NA,NA,TRBV18,TRBJ2-7,CASSPDGLGHEQYF,TGTGCCAGCTCTCCCGACGGCCTCGGGCACGAGCAGTACTTC
NA,NA,TRBV3-1,TRBJ2-7,CASSQDVGVIPYEQYF,TGTGCTAGCAGCCAAGATGTTGGGGTTATCCCCTACGAGCAGTACTTC
NA,NA,TRBV6-1,TRBJ2-7,CASSSGQSTYYEQYF,TGTGCCAGCAGCTCTGGACAGTCAACTTACTACGAGCAGTACTTC
TRBD2,NA,TRBV5-6,TRBJ2-3,CASGVAGADTQYF,TGTGCCTCCGGGGTAGCGGGGGCAGATACGCAGTATTTT
TRBD2,few,TRBV7-8,TRBJ2-7,CASSLVRLAGVPYEQYF,TGTGCCAGCAGCTTAGTTCGGCTAGCGGGAGTTCCCTACGAGCAGTACTTC
NA,few,TRBV4-3,TRBJ2-3,CASSQSGAPTDTQYF,TGCGCCAGCAGCCAGTCCGGGGCACCCACAGATACGCAGTATTTT
NA,few,TRBV27,TRBJ2-3,CASSLWAPPGSTDTQYF,TGTGCCAGCAGTTTATGGGCACCGCCAGGGAGCACAGATACGCAGTATTTT
NA,NA,TRBV7-2,TRBJ2-7,CASSLQGPRTYEQYF,TGTGCCAGCAGCTTACAGGGCCCTCGAACCTACGAGCAGTACTTC
NA,NA,TRBV7-9,TRBJ2-7,CASSLNEGVRDEQYF,TGTGCCAGCAGCTTAAACGAAGGAGTCCGGGACGAGCAGTACTTC
TRBD2,NA,TRBV3-1,TRBJ2-1,CASSLPGTSAQFF,TGTGCCAGCAGCTTGCCCGGGACTAGCGCGCAGTTCTTC
NA,NA,TRBV6-2/TRBV6-3,TRBJ2-7,CASSGRLLEGQYF,TGTGCCAGCAGTGGGCGACTTCTTGAGGGGCAGTACTTC
TRBD2,NA,TRBV6-6,TRBJ2-7,CASSRLAFYEQYF,TGTGCCAGCAGTAGACTAGCGTTCTACGAGCAGTACTTC
NA,NA,TRBV6-1,TRBJ1-2,CASSADRSGGYTF,TGTGCCAGCAGCGCCGATCGGTCGGGTGGCTACACCTTC
TRBD2,NA,TRBV5-1,TRBJ2-3,CASSSPLLAGEDTQYF,TGCGCCAGCAGCTCCCCCTTACTAGCGGGGGAGGATACGCAGTATTTT
NA,NA,TRBV18,TRBJ2-7,CASSRSMEVPYEQYF,TGTGCCAGCTCACGGAGTATGGAGGTTCCTTACGAGCAGTACTTC
NA,NA,TRBV5-1,TRBJ2-5,CASSLGTEGETQYF,TGCGCCAGCAGCTTGGGCACAGAGGGGGAGACCCAGTACTTC
NA,few,TRBV7-2,TRBJ2-1,CASRSSPGDEQFF,TGTGCCAGCAGAAGTAGTCCGGGCGATGAGCAGTTCTTC
TRBD1,few,TRBV7-2,TRBJ1-4,CASSFGQGALKKLFF,TGTGCCAGCAGCTTTGGACAGGGGGCGCTTAAAAAACTGTTTTTT
TRBD1,once,TRBV11-2,TRBJ2-1,CASSPLRGYNEQFF,TGTGCCAGCAGCCCCCTCAGGGGGTACAATGAGCAGTTCTTC
NA,many,TRBV6-2/TRBV6-3,TRBJ2-1,CASGVSVESYNEQFF,TGTGCCAGCGGGGTGAGCGTAGAATCCTACAATGAGCAGTTCTTC
NA,NA,TRBV20-1,TRBJ2-3,CSARDGVGKTTDTQYF,TGCAGTGCTAGAGACGGAGTGGGCAAAACCACAGATACGCAGTATTTT
NA,NA,TRBV20-1,TRBJ2-7,CSASPLARSYEQYF,TGCAGTGCTAGTCCACTGGCTAGGTCCTACGAGCAGTACTTC
TRBD1,NA,TRBV29-1,TRBJ2-3,CSVGGGQNIWDTQYF,TGCAGCGTTGGAGGGGGACAGAATATTTGGGATACGCAGTATTTT
TRBD1,few,TRBV10-3,TRBJ2-7,CAISAAGGYEQYF,TGTGCCATCAGTGCTGCAGGGGGATACGAGCAGTACTTC
NA,NA,TRBV27,TRBJ1-1,CASYGTQIMNTEAFF,TGTGCCAGCTATGGGACACAGATAATGAACACTGAAGCTTTCTTT
NA,few,TRBV20-1,TRBJ2-7,CSAVSRLRAEQYF,TGCAGTGCCGTTTCCCGCCTTAGAGCCGAGCAGTACTTC
NA,NA,TRBV18,TRBJ2-1,CASSPTGTSNEQFF,TGTGCCAGCTCACCGACCGGGACGAGCAATGAGCAGTTCTTC
NA,NA,TRBV14,TRBJ1-2,CASSQVRQGLNYGYTF,TGTGCCAGCAGCCAAGTCCGTCAGGGTTTGAACTATGGCTACACCTTC
NA,NA,TRBV5-1,TRBJ1-1,CASSRVTNTEAFF,TGCGCCAGCAGCCGAGTCACGAACACTGAAGCTTTCTTT